This T cell receptor (beta chain) was found in a study of T-cell memory formation after mild COVID-19. Study-level information: The TCR clusters were mostly specific to one donor. Study-wide results and caveats: Among clones contracting day 15 to 85, CD4/CD8 was balanced, whereas later expanders leaned CD4+. Contracting CD4+ clones sat mainly in CM and EM; CD8+ in EMRA.

TCRdb reprocessed the 5' RACE reads with MiXCR, giving one entry per CDR3 protein. The sample holds just over 350,000 distinct CDR3 sequences; around 15% are singletons and the top ten take less than 25%. This clonotype was seen a few times. Its antigen is undetermined. CDR3 length: 11 residues. Germline CDR1 reads SGHRS; CDR2 reads YFSETQ. V was trimmed by 5 bases and J by 5 bases, leaving 7 bases between them. The source material was PBMCs or a T cell subset sorted from them (not recorded which). The origin of this receptor is a man between 18 and 29 years old who had mild COVID-19 (a few samples of this study predate the infection). Cell type and time point are not known. V and J are TRBV5-1 and TRBJ2-5; no clear D. The CDR3 region has the DNA TGCGCCAGCAGAGAGAGGGAGACCCAGTACTTC. Translating it yields CASRERETQYF.